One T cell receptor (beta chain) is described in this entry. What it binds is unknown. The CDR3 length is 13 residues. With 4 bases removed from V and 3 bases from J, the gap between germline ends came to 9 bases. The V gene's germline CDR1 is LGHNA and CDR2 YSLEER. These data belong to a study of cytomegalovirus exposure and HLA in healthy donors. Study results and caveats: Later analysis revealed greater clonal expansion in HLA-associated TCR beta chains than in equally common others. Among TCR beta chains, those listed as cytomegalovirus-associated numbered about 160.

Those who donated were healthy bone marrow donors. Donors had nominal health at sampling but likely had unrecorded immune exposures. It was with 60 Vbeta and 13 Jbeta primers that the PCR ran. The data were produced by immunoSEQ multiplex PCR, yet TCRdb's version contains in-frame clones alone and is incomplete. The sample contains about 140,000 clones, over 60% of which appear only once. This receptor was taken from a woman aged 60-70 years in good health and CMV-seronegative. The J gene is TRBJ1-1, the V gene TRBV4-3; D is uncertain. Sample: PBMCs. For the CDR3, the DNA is TGCGCCAGCAGCCTCAAAACTGACACTGAAGCTTTCTTT. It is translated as CASSLKTDTEAFF.